This T cell receptor (beta chain) was recovered during a study of blood T cell repertoires in COVID-19. Across the whole study: Material from acute and convalescent COVID-19 was sourced from the United States, Italy and Spain. PBMCs, B-cell-depleted T cells, or T cells were the source of the cDNA or gDNA that made up the material.

The repertoire was sequenced with immunoSEQ multiplex PCR; TCRdb's copy has only in-frame clones and lacks some. The table includes some 250,000 clones, about 89% detected once. The ends lost 4 bases at V and 2 bases at J; junction bases unmatched: 2. This CDR3 spans 13 amino acids. Germline CDR1 and CDR2: SGHAT and FQNNGV. Researchers sorted participants into cohorts using their self-reported clinical history. Among Cohort 3 donors, those recovered had two negative PCRs, clearance, or symptom resolution. The chain combines TRBV11-2 with TRBJ2-7; 7 bases line up with TRBD1. The specimen sequenced was PBMCs or T cells enriched from blood (not recorded which). The clonotype comes from a man aged 35-49 years who had recovered from COVID-19. The CDR3 here is CASSSDRAYEQYF. The CDR3 DNA follows: TGTGCCAGCAGCTCTGACAGGGCCTACGAGCAGTACTTC. Full variable domain (missing parts from reference TRBV11-2 and TRBJ2-7): EAGVAQSPRYKIIEKRQSVAFWCNPISGHATLYWYQQILGQGPKLLIQFQNNGVVDDSQLPKDRFSAERLKGVDSTLKIQPAKLEDSAVYLCASSSDRAYEQYFGPGTRLTVT.